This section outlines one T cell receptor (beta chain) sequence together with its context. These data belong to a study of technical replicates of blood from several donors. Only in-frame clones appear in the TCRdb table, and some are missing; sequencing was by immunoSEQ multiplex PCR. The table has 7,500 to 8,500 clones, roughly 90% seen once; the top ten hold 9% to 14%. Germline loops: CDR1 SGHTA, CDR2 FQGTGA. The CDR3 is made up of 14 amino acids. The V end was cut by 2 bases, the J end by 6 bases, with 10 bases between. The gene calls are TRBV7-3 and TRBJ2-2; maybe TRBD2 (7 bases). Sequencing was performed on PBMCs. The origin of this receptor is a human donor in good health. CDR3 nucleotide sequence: TGTGCCAGCAGCTTAGGGGGGGGCGCCGGGGAGCTGTTTTTT. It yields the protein CASSLGGGAGELFF.